This paragraph covers one T cell receptor beta chain sequence. Its target is unknown. Germline V gene sequence: CDR1 SNHLY, CDR2 FYNNEI. The length of the CDR3 is 14 residues. Trimming removed 8 bases at V and 7 bases at J, with 15 bases between. Tagging with unique molecular identifiers was a feature of the TCR beta cDNA libraries. TCRdb independently ran MiXCR on the PCR reads; one entry per CDR3 protein. Of 150,000 to 200,000 distinct CDR3 sequences listed, about 34% are singletons. The data were obtained in a study of post-analysis software for immune sequencing data. Study-wide findings and caveats: Under F measure analysis, samples from one preparation batch co-clustered strongly. Five TRBV segments, including TRBV5-6, TRBV5-1 and TRBV20-1, were more frequent in patients than controls. Normalized Chao1 diversity was significantly reduced in patients versus controls.

This chain uses TRBV2 with TRBJ1-6; unclear D gene. The receptor comes from a girl between 10 and 17 years old with multiple sclerosis. Source: blood, taken after autologous hematopoietic stem cell transplantation. CDR3 sequence: CASLAPGANSPLHF. The CDR3 region has the DNA TGTGCCAGCTTAGCCCCGGGCGCAAATTCACCCCTCCACTTT.